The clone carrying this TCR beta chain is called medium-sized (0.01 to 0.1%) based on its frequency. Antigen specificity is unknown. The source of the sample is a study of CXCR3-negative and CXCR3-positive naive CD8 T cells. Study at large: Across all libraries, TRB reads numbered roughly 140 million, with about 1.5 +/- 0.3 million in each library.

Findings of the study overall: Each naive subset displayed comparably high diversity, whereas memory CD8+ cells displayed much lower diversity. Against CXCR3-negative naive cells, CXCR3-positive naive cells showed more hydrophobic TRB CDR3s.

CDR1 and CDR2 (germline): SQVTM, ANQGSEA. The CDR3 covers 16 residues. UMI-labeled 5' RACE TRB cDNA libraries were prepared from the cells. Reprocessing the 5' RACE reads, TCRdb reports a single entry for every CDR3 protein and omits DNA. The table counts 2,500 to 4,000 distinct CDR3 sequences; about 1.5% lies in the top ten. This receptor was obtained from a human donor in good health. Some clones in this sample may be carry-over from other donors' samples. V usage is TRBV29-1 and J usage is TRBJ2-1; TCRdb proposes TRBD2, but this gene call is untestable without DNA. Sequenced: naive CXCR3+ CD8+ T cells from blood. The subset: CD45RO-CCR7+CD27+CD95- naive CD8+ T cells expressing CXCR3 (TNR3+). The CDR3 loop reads CSVEDPGTSGYNEQFF.